This TCR beta chain is from a study of identifying expanded T cells in peripheral blood. Germline-derived CDR1 and CDR2 are LGHNT and FRNRAP. The V and J ends lost 1 base and 10 bases respectively, with 7 bases between them. The CDR3 has 11 residues. No infections or other immune events were documented during collection. Clones were sequenced by immunoSEQ multiplex PCR, and TCRdb holds only the in-frame ones, with some missing. The table includes roughly 100,000 clones, 88% detected once. To note about this clone: Its antigen is not known.

Study outcomes and limitations: Across healthy donors, higher total template counts meant significantly greater roughly two-week count variance.

The sequencing input was blood. The chain recombines TRBV12-5 with TRBJ1-1; D not resolved. This clonotype was sampled from a person aged 18-70 years in good health. The CDR3 coding sequence is TGTGCTAGTGGTTTGGGAGGGAGAGCTTTCTTT. This sequence encodes CASGLGGRAFF.